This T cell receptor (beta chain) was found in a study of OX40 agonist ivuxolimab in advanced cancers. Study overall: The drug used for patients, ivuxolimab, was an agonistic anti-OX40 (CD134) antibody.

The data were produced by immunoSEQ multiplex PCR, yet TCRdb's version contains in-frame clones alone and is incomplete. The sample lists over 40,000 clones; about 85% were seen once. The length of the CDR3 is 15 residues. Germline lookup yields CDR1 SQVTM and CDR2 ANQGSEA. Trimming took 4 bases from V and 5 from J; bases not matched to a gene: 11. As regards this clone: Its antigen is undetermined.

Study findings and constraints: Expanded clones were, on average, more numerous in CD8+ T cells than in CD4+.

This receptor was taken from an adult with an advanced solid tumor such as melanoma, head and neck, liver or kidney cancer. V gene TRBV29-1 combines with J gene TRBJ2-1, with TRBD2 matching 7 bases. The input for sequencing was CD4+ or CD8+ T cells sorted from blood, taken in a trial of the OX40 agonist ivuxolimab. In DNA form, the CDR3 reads TGCAGCGTTGTAAGGGGAGGGCGCGGGAACAATGAGCAGTTCTTC. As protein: CSVVRGGRGNNEQFF.